This T cell receptor (beta chain) stems from a study of T cells after yellow fever vaccination. J was trimmed by 6 bases and V by 2 bases; bases with no gene match: 3. The CDR3 loop spans 14 amino acids. Germline CDR1 SGHTA, CDR2 FQGTGA. For TCR, cDNA came from 5'RACE template switching, which added a universal primer site and UMIs. TCRdb itself ran the 5' RACE reads through MiXCR, one entry per CDR3 protein. The sample gives approximately 74,000 distinct CDR3 sequences, 4.5% to 7.5% of which show up once; less than 2.5% is in the top ten. Study outcomes and limitations: A large majority of primary-vaccination clones showed up again after the booster (roughly 95% CD4, approximately 90% CD8).

This clonotype occurred many times. What it binds is not known. The material was CD4+ T cells sorted from PBMCs, obtained approximately 16 days after the first yellow fever vaccination. This chain uses TRBV7-3 with TRBJ2-3; the match to TRBD2 covers 9 bases. The receptor was isolated from a man aged 18 to 30 who received the YFV17D yellow fever vaccine. Here the CDR3 reads CASSLLSGGDTQYF. In nucleotides, the CDR3 is TGTGCCAGCAGCTTACTCAGCGGGGGGGATACGCAGTATTTT.